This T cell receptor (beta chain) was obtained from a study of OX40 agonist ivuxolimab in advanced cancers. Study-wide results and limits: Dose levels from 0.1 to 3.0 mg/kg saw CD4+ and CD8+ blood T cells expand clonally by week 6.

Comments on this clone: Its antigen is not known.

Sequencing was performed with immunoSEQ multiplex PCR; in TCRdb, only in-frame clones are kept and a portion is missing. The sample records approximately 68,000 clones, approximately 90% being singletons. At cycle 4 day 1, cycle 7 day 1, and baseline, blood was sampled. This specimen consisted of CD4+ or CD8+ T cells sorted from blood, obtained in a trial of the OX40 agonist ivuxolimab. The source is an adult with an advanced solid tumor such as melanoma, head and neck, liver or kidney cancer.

This CDR3 is CASSPGHIDGEKLFF. In DNA, the CDR3 is TGTGCCAGTAGTCCGGGCCATATTGATGGTGAAAAACTGTTTTTT. The chain uses TRBV19 and TRBJ1-4; D is unresolved. Germline V gene data show CDR1 as LNHDA and CDR2 as SQIVND (reference sequence). This CDR3 is built from 15 residues. Trimming removed 5 bases from V and 7 bases from J, with 17 bases in between.